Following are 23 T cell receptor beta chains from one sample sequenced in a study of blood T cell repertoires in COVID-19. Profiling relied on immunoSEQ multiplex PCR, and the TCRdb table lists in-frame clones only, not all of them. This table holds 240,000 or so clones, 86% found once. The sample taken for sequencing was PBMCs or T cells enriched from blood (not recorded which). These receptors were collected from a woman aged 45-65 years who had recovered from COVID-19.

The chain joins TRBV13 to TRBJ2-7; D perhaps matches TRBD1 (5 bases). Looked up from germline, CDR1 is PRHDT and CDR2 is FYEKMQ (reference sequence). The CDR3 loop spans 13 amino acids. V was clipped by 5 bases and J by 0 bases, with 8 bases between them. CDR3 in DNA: TGTGCCAGCAGCGGGGCTCCCTCCTACGAGCAGTACTTC. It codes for CASSGAPSYEQYF.

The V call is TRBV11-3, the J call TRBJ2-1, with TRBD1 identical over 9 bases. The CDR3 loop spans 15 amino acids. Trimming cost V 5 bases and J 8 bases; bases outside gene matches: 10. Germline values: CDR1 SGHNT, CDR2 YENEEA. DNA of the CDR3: TGTGCCAGCAGCCCGGGACAGGGTTTAGGGTATGAGCAGTTCTTC. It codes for CASSPGQGLGYEQFF.

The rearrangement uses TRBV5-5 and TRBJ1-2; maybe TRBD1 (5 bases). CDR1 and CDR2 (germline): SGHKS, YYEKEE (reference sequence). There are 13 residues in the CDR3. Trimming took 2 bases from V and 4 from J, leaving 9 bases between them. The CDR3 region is CASSLAGGYGYTF. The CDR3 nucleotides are TGTGCCAGCAGCTTAGCGGGGGGCTATGGCTACACCTTC.

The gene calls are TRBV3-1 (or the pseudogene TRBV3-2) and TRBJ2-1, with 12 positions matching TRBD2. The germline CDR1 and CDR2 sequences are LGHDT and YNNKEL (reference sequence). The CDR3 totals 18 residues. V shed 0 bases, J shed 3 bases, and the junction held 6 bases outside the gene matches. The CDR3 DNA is TGTGCCAGCAGCCAAGAGTTGACTAGCGGGAGTTTCTACAATGAGCAGTTCTTC. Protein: CASSQELTSGSFYNEQFF.

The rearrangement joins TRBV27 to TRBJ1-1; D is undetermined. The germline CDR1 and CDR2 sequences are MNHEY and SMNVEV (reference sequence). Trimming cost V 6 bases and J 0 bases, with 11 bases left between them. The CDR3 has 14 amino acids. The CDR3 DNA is TGTGCCAGCAGGAGGGCCCACATGAACACTGAAGCTTTCTTT. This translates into CASRRAHMNTEAFF.

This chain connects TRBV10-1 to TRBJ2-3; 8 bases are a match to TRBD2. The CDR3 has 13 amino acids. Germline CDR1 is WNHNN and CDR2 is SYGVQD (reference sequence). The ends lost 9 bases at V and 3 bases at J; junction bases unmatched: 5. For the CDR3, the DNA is TGCGCCAGGTGGACTAGCTCTACAGATACGCAGTATTTT. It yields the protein CARWTSSTDTQYF.

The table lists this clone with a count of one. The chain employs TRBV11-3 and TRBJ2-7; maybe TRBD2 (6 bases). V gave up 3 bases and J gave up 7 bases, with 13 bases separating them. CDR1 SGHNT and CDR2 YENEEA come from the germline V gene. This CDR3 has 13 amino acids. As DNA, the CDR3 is TGTGCCAGCAGCTTCGGGACTGGCTATGAGCAGTACTTC. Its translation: CASSFGTGYEQYF.

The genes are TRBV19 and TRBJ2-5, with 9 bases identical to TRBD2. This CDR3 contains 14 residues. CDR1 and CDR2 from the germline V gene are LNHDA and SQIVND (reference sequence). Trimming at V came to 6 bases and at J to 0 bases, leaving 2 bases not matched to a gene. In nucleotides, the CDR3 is TGTGCCAGTAGACGCGGGGGGGACCAAGAGACCCAGTACTTC. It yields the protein CASRRGGDQETQYF.

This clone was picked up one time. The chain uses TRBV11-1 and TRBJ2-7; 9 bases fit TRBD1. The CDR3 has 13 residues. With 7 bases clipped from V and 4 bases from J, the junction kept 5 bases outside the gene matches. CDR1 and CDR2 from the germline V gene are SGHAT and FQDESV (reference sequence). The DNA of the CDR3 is TGTGCCAGCAAAACAGGGGGCGGGTACGAGCAGTACTTC. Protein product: CASKTGGGYEQYF.

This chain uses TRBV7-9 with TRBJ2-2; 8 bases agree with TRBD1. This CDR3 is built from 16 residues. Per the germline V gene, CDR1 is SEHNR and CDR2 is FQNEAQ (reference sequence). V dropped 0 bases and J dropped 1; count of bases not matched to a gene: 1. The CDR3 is CASSLAGTGNTGELFF. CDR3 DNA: TGTGCCAGCAGCTTAGCGGGGACAGGGAACACCGGGGAGCTGTTTTTT.

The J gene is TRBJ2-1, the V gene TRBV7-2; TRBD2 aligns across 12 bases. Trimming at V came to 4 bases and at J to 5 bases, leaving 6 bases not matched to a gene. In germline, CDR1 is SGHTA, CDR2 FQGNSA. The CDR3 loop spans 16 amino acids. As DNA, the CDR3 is TGTGCCAGCAGCTCCACTAGCGGGGGGATTAACAATGAGCAGTTCTTC. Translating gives CASSSTSGGINNEQFF.

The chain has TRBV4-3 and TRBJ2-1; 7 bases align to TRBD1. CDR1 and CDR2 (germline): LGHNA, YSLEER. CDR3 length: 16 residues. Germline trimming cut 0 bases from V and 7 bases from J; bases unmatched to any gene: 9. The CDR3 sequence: CASSQDLRQGRNEQFF. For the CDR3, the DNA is TGCGCCAGCAGCCAAGATCTTCGACAGGGTCGGAATGAGCAGTTCTTC.

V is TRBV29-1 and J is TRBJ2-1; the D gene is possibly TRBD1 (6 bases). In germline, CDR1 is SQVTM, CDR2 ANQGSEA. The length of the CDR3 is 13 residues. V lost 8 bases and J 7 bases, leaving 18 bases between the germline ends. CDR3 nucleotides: TGCAGCACCTGGGAGCAGGGGATTAATGAGCAGTTCTTC. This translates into CSTWEQGINEQFF.

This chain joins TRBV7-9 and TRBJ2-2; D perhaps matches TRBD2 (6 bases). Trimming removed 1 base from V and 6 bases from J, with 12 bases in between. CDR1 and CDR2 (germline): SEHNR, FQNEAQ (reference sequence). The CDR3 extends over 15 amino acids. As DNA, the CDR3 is TGTGCCAGCAGCTTAGTCTCCGGGGGACCCGGGGAGCTGTTTTTT. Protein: CASSLVSGGPGELFF.

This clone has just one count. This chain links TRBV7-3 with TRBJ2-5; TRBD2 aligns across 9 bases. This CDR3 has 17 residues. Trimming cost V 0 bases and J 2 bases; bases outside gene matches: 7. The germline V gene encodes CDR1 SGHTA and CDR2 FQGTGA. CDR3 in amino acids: CASSLTVCLAGQETQYF. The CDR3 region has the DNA TGTGCCAGCAGCTTAACCGTCTGCCTAGCGGGGCAAGAGACCCAGTACTTC.

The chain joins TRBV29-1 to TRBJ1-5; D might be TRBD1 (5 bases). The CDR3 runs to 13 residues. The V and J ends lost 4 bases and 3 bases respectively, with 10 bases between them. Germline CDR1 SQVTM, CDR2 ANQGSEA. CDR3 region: CSVGGDNNQPQHF. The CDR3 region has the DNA TGCAGCGTTGGGGGCGACAACAATCAGCCCCAGCATTTT.

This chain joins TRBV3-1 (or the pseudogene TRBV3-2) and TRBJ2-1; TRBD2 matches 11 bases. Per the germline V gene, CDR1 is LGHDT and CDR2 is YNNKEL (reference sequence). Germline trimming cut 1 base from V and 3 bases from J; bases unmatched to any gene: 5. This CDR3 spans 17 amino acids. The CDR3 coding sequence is TGTGCCAGCAGCCAAGGGCTAGCGGGGGGCTACTACAATGAGCAGTTCTTC. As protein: CASSQGLAGGYYNEQFF.

CDR3 loop: CASGLAEGSYNEQFF. For the CDR3, the DNA is TGTGCTAGTGGTCTCGCGGAGGGTTCCTACAATGAGCAGTTCTTC. The chain recombines TRBV12-5 with TRBJ2-1; D possibly corresponds to TRBD2 (6 bases). The CDR3 has 15 residues. The V gene lost 5 bases and the J gene lost 1 base, with 12 bases spanning the gap. Germline V CDR1 and CDR2: LGHNT, FRNRAP.

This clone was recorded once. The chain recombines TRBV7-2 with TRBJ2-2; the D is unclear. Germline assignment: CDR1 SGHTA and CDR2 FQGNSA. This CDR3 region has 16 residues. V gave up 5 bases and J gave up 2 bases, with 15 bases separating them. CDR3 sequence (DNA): TGTGCCAGCAGCCTACCCCCGGCGGCAAACACCGGGGAGCTGTTTTTT. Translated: CASSLPPAANTGELFF.

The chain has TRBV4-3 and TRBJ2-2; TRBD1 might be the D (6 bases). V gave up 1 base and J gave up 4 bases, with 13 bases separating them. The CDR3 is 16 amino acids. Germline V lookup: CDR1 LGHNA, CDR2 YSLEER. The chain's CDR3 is CASSQAARTVTGELFF. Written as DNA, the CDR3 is TGCGCCAGCAGCCAAGCGGCTCGGACAGTCACCGGGGAGCTGTTTTTT.

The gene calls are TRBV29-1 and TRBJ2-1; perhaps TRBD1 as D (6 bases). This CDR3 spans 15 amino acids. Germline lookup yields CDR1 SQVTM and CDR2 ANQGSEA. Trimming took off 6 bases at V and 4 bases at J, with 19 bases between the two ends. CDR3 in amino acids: CSVPPRGPSYNEQFF. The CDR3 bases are TGCAGCGTCCCCCCCAGGGGCCCCTCATACAATGAGCAGTTCTTC.

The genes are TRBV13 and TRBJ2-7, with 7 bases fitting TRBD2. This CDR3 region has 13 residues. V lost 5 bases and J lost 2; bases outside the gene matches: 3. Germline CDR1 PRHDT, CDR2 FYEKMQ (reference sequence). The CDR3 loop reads CASSPRGAYEQYF. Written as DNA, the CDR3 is TGTGCCAGCAGCCCTCGGGGGGCCTACGAGCAGTACTTC.

Here the CDR3 DNA reads TGTGCCAGCAGCATCCTTTCTAGCGGGATTGCCTACGAGCAGTACTTC. Translating it yields CASSILSSGIAYEQYF. V usage is TRBV27 and J usage is TRBJ2-7, with TRBD2 identical over 9 bases. The CDR3 consists of 16 residues. CDR1 and CDR2 from the germline V gene are MNHEY and SMNVEV (reference sequence). J was trimmed by 2 bases and V by 6 bases; bases with no gene match: 11.